A single sample gave rise to the 21 T cell receptor beta chains below, sequenced in a study of shared clonotypes between healthy human individuals. Profiling relied on immunoSEQ multiplex PCR, and the TCRdb table lists in-frame clones only, not all of them. Of more than 550,000 clones listed, about 90% are singletons. Input material: memory CD8+ T cells from PBMCs. Documented subset: CD45RO+ cells pooled with CCR7-negative TemRA cells. Source of these receptors: a man aged 18 to 35 in good health. Some clones in this sample may be carry-over from other donors' samples.

The gene calls are TRBV5-1 and TRBJ2-7; 13 nucleotides line up with TRBD2. The V and J ends lost 4 bases and 3 bases, in that order; junction bases with no gene match: 4. The CDR3 is 15 residues long. Per germline, CDR1 SGHRS and CDR2 YFSETQ. The CDR3 spells CASSPGLAGIYEQYF. The CDR3 DNA reads TGCGCCAGCAGCCCGGGACTAGCGGGAATCTACGAGCAGTACTTC.

The chain couples TRBV27 to TRBJ2-5, with D uncertain. The V end was cut by 1 base, the J end by 3 bases, with 9 bases between. Per the germline V gene, CDR1 is MNHEY and CDR2 is SMNVEV (reference sequence). The CDR3 spans 14 residues. Here the CDR3 DNA reads TGTGCCAGCAGTTTATTATCTAGTAAAGAGACCCAGTACTTC. The encoded protein is CASSLLSSKETQYF.

This clone was detected only once. This rearrangement joins TRBV28 to TRBJ2-7; 8 bases match TRBD1. The germline CDR1 and CDR2 sequences are MDHEN and SYDVKM. This CDR3 has 17 residues. V lost 3 bases and J lost 1; bases outside the gene matches: 11. CDR3 nucleotides: TGTGCCAGCAGTTTCCACCTAGGACAGGGTGATTCCTACGAGCAGTACTTC. It codes for CASSFHLGQGDSYEQYF. Full variable domain (outside the CDR3, taken from reference TRBV28 and TRBJ2-7): DVKVTQSSRYLVKRTGEKVFLECVQDMDHENMFWYRQDPGLGLRLIYFSYDVKMKEKGDIPEGYSVSREKKERFSLILESASTNQTSMYLCASSFHLGQGDSYEQYFGPGTRLTVT.

The genes are TRBV27 and TRBJ1-2; maybe TRBD1 (6 bases). This CDR3 region has 14 residues. Germline CDR1 and CDR2: MNHEY and SMNVEV (reference sequence). V was shortened by 5 bases and J by 4 bases, with 14 bases between the two germline ends. The CDR3 loop reads CASSIAGAPYGYTF. The CDR3, as DNA: TGTGCCAGCAGTATTGCAGGGGCCCCCTATGGCTACACCTTC.

The chain carries TRBV28 and TRBJ2-7; D is ambiguous. The V and J ends lost 2 bases and 2 bases respectively, with 10 bases between them. This CDR3 has 14 residues. Germline V lookup: CDR1 MDHEN, CDR2 SYDVKM. CDR3: CASSLLDDTYEQYF. DNA for the CDR3: TGTGCCAGCAGTTTACTGGACGACACCTACGAGCAGTACTTC.

The chain has TRBV28 and TRBJ2-2, with 9 bases identical to TRBD1. Germline V CDR1 and CDR2: MDHEN, SYDVKM. V dropped 5 bases and J dropped 0; count of bases not matched to a gene: 7. CDR3 length: 17 residues. CDR3 coding DNA: TGTGCCAGCAGTCCCATCGGGACAGGGACGAACACCGGGGAGCTGTTTTTT. Translation: CASSPIGTGTNTGELFF.

This clone has a handful of counts. The V call is TRBV13, the J call TRBJ1-2; 9 bases match TRBD1. Germline CDR1 PRHDT, CDR2 FYEKMQ (reference sequence). After removal of 6 bases from V and 4 bases from J, the junction contained 9 bases not matched to a gene. The CDR3 runs to 15 residues. The CDR3 DNA sequence: TGTGCCAGCAGGGACAGGGGCCAAACCTTCTATGGCTACACCTTC. Encoded protein: CASRDRGQTFYGYTF.

The rearrangement joins TRBV7-9 to TRBJ1-1, with D maybe TRBD1 (5 bases). The germline gives CDR1 SEHNR, CDR2 FQNEAQ (reference sequence). This CDR3 comprises 15 residues. Trimming took 3 bases from V and 0 from J, leaving 11 bases between them. The CDR3 is CASSFLGQLNTEAFF. CDR3 coding DNA: TGTGCCAGCAGCTTTCTTGGACAATTGAACACTGAAGCTTTCTTT.

The chain links TRBV30 to TRBJ1-2; no definite D call. Trimming stripped 0 bases from V and 5 bases from J, with 10 bases between. This CDR3 region has 13 residues. Germline CDR1 reads GTSNPN; CDR2 reads SVGIG (reference sequence). The CDR3 bases are TGTGCCTGGAGTGTCGGGTGGGAGTATGGCTACACCTTC. Protein sequence: CAWSVGWEYGYTF.

This clone showed up just once. The chain employs TRBV7-3 and TRBJ2-1; no firm D call. The CDR3 contains 15 residues. Trimming cost V 5 bases and J 3 bases, with 14 bases left between them. In germline, CDR1 is SGHTA, CDR2 FQGTGA. The CDR3 nucleotides read TGTGCCAGCAGCACCGCAGGCGGAATCTACAATGAGCAGTTCTTC. This translates into CASSTAGGIYNEQFF. The full variable domain, in which reference TRBV7-3 and TRBJ2-1 provide the parts outside the CDR3, is GAGVSQTPSNKVTEKGKYVELRCDPISGHTALYWYRQSLGQGPEFLIYFQGTGAADDSGLPNDRFFAVRPEGSVSTLKIQRTERGDSAVYLCASSTAGGIYNEQFFGPGTRLTVL.

J is TRBJ2-7 and V is TRBV7-7; TRBD2 is a possible D gene (5 bases). V lost 6 bases and J lost 5, with 26 bases in between. The CDR3 extends over 17 amino acids. CDR1 is SSHAT, CDR2 FNYEAQ, per germline (reference sequence). The CDR3 DNA reads as TGTGCCAGCAGTCCTGGTGAGGGCCCGGCAAAGTATCACGAGCAGTACTTC. Translation: CASSPGEGPAKYHEQYF. Variable domain in full (rest from reference TRBV7-7 and TRBJ2-7): GAGVSQSPRYKVTKRGQDVTLRCDPISSHATLYWYQQALGQGPEFLTYFNYEAQPDKSGLPSDRFSAERPEGSISTLTIQRTEQRDSAMYRCASSPGEGPAKYHEQYFGPGTRLTVT.

This clone was detected a few times. This specimen includes other DNA sequences encoding the same CDR3. The genes are TRBV12-5 and TRBJ1-1; D not certain. The CDR3 is 13 amino acids. The V end lost 3 bases, the J end lost 1 base, and 6 bases lay between the germline ends. Germline CDR1 LGHNT, CDR2 FRNRAP. This chain's CDR3 is CASGFGRNTEAFF. Here the CDR3 DNA reads TGTGCTAGTGGTTTCGGTCGGAACACTGAAGCTTTCTTT.

This chain uses TRBV2 with TRBJ2-7; no clear D. This CDR3 comprises 15 residues. The V gene lost 5 bases and the J gene lost 3 bases, with 17 bases spanning the gap. CDR1 SNHLY and CDR2 FYNNEI come from the germline V gene. CDR3 protein: CASSSRPAGLYEQYF. For the CDR3, the DNA is TGTGCCAGCAGTTCACGTCCGGCAGGCCTCTACGAGCAGTACTTC.

The rearrangement links TRBV18 to TRBJ2-7; D is perhaps TRBD1 (5 bases). Per the germline V gene, CDR1 is KGHSH and CDR2 is LQKENI. The CDR3 runs 14 residues. Between the trimmed V and J ends, which lost 3 bases and 2 bases, there was a span of 11 bases. The CDR3 sequence is CASSPREFTYEQYF. The CDR3 nucleotides are TGTGCCAGCTCACCCAGGGAATTCACCTACGAGCAGTACTTC.

This chain joins TRBV11-2 and TRBJ2-1; D remains unclear. The CDR3 spans 19 residues. V lost 7 bases, J lost 0 bases, and 25 bases lay in between. Germline V gene data show CDR1 as SGHAT and CDR2 as FQNNGV. The CDR3 DNA follows: TGTGCCAGCAAAACCCGGTGGGTGCGGAACTTTAGCTCCTACAATGAGCAGTTCTTC. Residues: CASKTRWVRNFSSYNEQFF. The whole variable domain, filled in from reference TRBV11-2 and TRBJ2-1, reads EAGVAQSPRYKIIEKRQSVAFWCNPISGHATLYWYQQILGQGPKLLIQFQNNGVVDDSQLPKDRFSAERLKGVDSTLKIQPAKLEDSAVYLCASKTRWVRNFSSYNEQFFGPGTRLTVL.

The chain links TRBV7-6 to TRBJ2-3; weak D call: TRBD1 (6 bases). Germline values: CDR1 SGHVS, CDR2 FNYEAQ. The CDR3 consists of 14 residues. V lost 1 base and J lost 6, with 11 bases in between. DNA for the CDR3: TGTGCCAGCAGCTTAGAGGGGACACCCGATACGCAGTATTTT. The encoded protein is CASSLEGTPDTQYF.

In regard to this clone: The sample holds other DNA sequences that translate to the same CDR3. The chain has TRBV27 and TRBJ1-5; D ambiguous. This CDR3 comprises 13 residues. Trimming left V 4 bases short and J 2 bases short, with 6 bases between. CDR1 and CDR2 from the germline V gene are MNHEY and SMNVEV (reference sequence). CDR3 loop: CASSWGGNQPQHF. CDR3 bases: TGTGCCAGCAGTTGGGGAGGCAATCAGCCCCAGCATTTT.

The chain links TRBV28 to TRBJ1-2; D possibly corresponds to TRBD1 (5 bases). Trimming stripped 10 bases from V and 7 bases from J, with 25 bases between. Germline V gene data show CDR1 as MDHEN and CDR2 as SYDVKM. The length of the CDR3 is 15 residues. As DNA, the CDR3 is TGTGCCACCACCTCGGCGGAGGGGTATTTGGGTGGCTACACCTTC. Translation gives CATTSAEGYLGGYTF.

The chain joins TRBV28 to TRBJ2-3; a possible D gene is TRBD2 (6 bases). The length of the CDR3 is 16 residues. The V end was cut by 6 bases, the J end by 1 base, with 17 bases between. Germline CDR1 is MDHEN and CDR2 is SYDVKM. CDR3 amino acids: CASSLGGDWGTDTQYF. In DNA form, the CDR3 reads TGTGCCAGCAGCCTCGGGGGAGATTGGGGCACAGATACGCAGTATTTT.

This chain uses TRBV2 with TRBJ1-2, with D possibly being TRBD1 (5 bases). This CDR3 is built from 14 residues. V was shortened by 5 bases and J by 8 bases, with 18 bases between the two germline ends. The V gene's germline CDR1 is SNHLY and CDR2 FYNNEI. The CDR3 is CASSPWTPRSGYTF. DNA for the CDR3: TGTGCCAGCAGTCCCTGGACACCCAGGTCCGGCTACACCTTC.

This clone has only one observation. CDR3 bases: TGCGCCAGCCAAAGGAGGGGGGAGGATACGCAGTATTTT. It specifies CASQRRGEDTQYF. The rearrangement links TRBV5-1 to TRBJ2-3, with D possibly being TRBD1 or TRBD2 (6 bases each). Trimming took 7 bases from V and 6 from J, leaving 15 bases between them. Looked up from germline, CDR1 is SGHRS and CDR2 is YFSETQ. The CDR3 is made up of 13 amino acids.